The rows below give T cell receptor beta chains drawn from one sample of a study of Graves' ophthalmopathy and Graves' hyperthyroidism. TCRdb redid the calling of the multiplex PCR reads with MiXCR, one entry per CDR3 protein. The data hold about 640,000 distinct CDR3 sequences, with 35% to 45% observed a single time. Specimen: peripheral blood. These receptors originate from an adult man with Graves' ophthalmopathy. CDR3s include the opening cysteine and the closing phenylalanine or tryptophan. Each record gives: V gene, clone size, J gene, D gene, CDR3 length, CDR3 DNA, CDR3 protein. A D gene is named only where the DNA matches it firmly. Size tells how often a clone was seen (once, few, many) or the class of an expanded clone, and some rows leave it out.

TRBV20-1	many	TRBJ1-6	NA	14	TGCAGTGCTAGAGAAAGGGGGTCGAATTCACCCCTCCACTTT	CSARERGSNSPLHF
TRBV7-2	NA	TRBJ2-5	NA	15	TGCGCCAGCAGCCAAGCTCCTGTAGGGCAAGAGACCCAGTACTTC	CASSQAPVGQETQYF
TRBV19	many	TRBJ1-1	NA	13	TGTGCCAGTAGTAACACAGGGTCCACTGAAGCTTTCTTT	CASSNTGSTEAFF
TRBV20-1	few	TRBJ2-7	TRBD2	15	TGCAGTGCTAGAGACGCTAGCGGGACGGACTACGAGCAGTACTTC	CSARDASGTDYEQYF
TRBV2	many	TRBJ2-7	TRBD2	16	TGTGCCAGCAAAGCCTCTGGGGGGAGGGACTCCTACGAGCAGTACTTC	CASKASGGRDSYEQYF
TRBV19	few	TRBJ2-7	TRBD1	15	TGTGCCAGTAGTATCGGGACAGGGGAGTTATACGAGCAGTACTTC	CASSIGTGELYEQYF
TRBV12-3/TRBV12-4	many	TRBJ1-6	NA	14	TGTGCCAGCAGTTTGGGGCGGGGTTTCACACCCCTCCACTTT	CASSLGRGFTPLHF
TRBV9	NA	TRBJ2-5	TRBD1	16	TGTGCCAGCAGCGCAAGTACAGGGGGCGGCCAAGAGACCCAGTACTTC	CASSASTGGGQETQYF
TRBV10-2	NA	TRBJ2-7	NA	19	TGTGCCAGCAGCCAAGATCTCAGGCTCGGCCTAGCTAACTCCTACGAGCAGTACTTC	CASSQDLRLGLANSYEQYF
TRBV24-1	NA	TRBJ2-7	NA	11	TGTGCCACCAGTTACCAGGGACAGCAGTACTTC	CATSYQGQQYF
TRBV19	NA	TRBJ1-2	NA	16	TGTGCCAGCTCGCCGGATCGGACCCCCTCTAACTATGGCTACACCTTC	CASSPDRTPSNYGYTF
TRBV25-1	many	TRBJ2-5	NA	16	TGTGCCAGCAGTGAATATAGGGGGGAGGTCGGAGAGACCCAGTACTTC	CASSEYRGEVGETQYF
TRBV28	many	TRBJ1-4	NA	13	TGTGCCAGCAGTATCCCCTCGACTGAAAAACTGTTTTTT	CASSIPSTEKLFF
TRBV29-1	NA	TRBJ2-6	TRBD1	17	TGCAGCGTTGAAATGGGACAGGGGAGCTATGGGGCCAACGTCCTGACTTTC	CSVEMGQGSYGANVLTF
TRBV9	many	TRBJ2-2	NA	17	TGTGCCAGCAGTCATGGGATGGCGGGCCCGAACACCGGGGAGCTGTTTTTT	CASSHGMAGPNTGELFF
TRBV10-3	once	TRBJ2-5	NA	13	TGTGCCACTGGGACAAGGGGCGGGAAGACCCAGTACTTC	CATGTRGGKTQYF
TRBV7-8	many	TRBJ2-2	TRBD2	14	TGTGCCAGCAGCCGGACTAGGAACACCGGGGAGCTGTTTTTT	CASSRTRNTGELFF
TRBV10-1	NA	TRBJ2-7	TRBD2	18	TGCGCCAGCAGTGAGAAAACGGCGGGGGGCGAGCCAGAGGACGAGCAGTACTTC	CASSEKTAGGEPEDEQYF
TRBV11-2	NA	TRBJ2-7	NA	11	TGTGCCAGCAGTTATGGCAATGAGCAGTACTTC	CASSYGNEQYF
TRBV19	many	TRBJ1-6	NA	15	TGTGCCAGTAGTCCCGGGACACTCTATAATTCACCCCTCCACTTT	CASSPGTLYNSPLHF